This T cell receptor beta chain originates from a study of control samples from healthy donors and cancer patients. The protocol was immunoSEQ multiplex PCR, while the TCRdb copy is restricted to in-frame clones and leaves out a portion. Of fewer than 200,000 clones listed, 94% are singletons. The V gene lost 4 bases and the J gene lost 8 bases, with 21 bases spanning the gap. The germline CDR1 and CDR2 sequences are SGDLS and YYNGEE. This CDR3 is built from 15 residues. This sequence was found in a man in his 60s with colorectal cancer. The genes are TRBV9 and TRBJ1-2, with a weak D call TRBD1 (5 bases). Specimen: PBMCs. In DNA, the CDR3 is TGTGCCAGCAGCCCTCATGTGGGGCCTTCGATGGGCTACACCTTC. This codes for CASSPHVGPSMGYTF.